This TCR beta chain stems from a study of human T cells and chemical hapten exposure. Turning to the study itself: Small differences in pooled library volume mainly drove the variation in TCR yields per sample. The study, taken as a whole, reports: DPC sensitization produced no change in TCRs with frequency above 1 in 1000.

The CDR3 is made up of 14 amino acids. CDR1 and CDR2 from the germline V gene are SGHNT and YYREEE (reference sequence). Trimming pared 1 base from V and 3 bases from J, leaving 9 bases between. A note on this clonotype: The target antigen is unknown.

The library attached unique molecular identifiers to individual cDNA molecules. TCRdb fed the RACE reads into MiXCR, producing one record per CDR3 protein. Among fewer than 85,000 distinct CDR3 sequences listed, under 10% were seen once. Time point of the sample: healthy volunteer bleed at 6 weeks. The template was total RNA from unfractionated whole blood. The rearrangement uses TRBV5-4 and TRBJ2-3; unclear D gene. The sequence derives from a male donor in good health. Some clones in this sample may be carry-over from other donors' samples. The sample was whole blood. Here the CDR3 reads CASSLRAGTDTQYF. CDR3 DNA: TGTGCCAGCAGCTTGAGGGCTGGAACAGATACGCAGTATTTT.